This TCR beta chain was documented in a study of cytomegalovirus exposure and HLA in healthy donors (dated by TCRdb to the late 2010s). General notes on the study: An earlier analysis of around 600 of the donors reported about 250 Gb of sequence data and roughly 110 million unique TCR beta sequences from about 180 million T cells. All discovery cohort repertoires had been generated using a single sequencing platform. Donor age, sex, ethnicity and CMV serostatus were compiled alongside the repertoire data. Several DR-DQ haplotypes were handled as single units for association and clustering because linkage in the cohort was strong. In a later analysis, previously published TCR beta repertoires from hundreds of donors were re-analyzed and high-resolution HLA genotyping was added so that TCR occurrence patterns could be studied. An earlier analysis of around 580 of the donors used high-throughput TCR beta sequencing to judge whether each TCR beta V gene segment behaved as functional or pseudogenic. Genome-wide SNP genotypes for about 65% of the 666 donors were used in a later genetic analysis, which treated that subset as a discovery cohort. To predict cytomegalovirus infection status, the study combined high-throughput TCR immunosequencing, statistical association of individual TCRs with disease status, and machine learning. The study aimed to test whether cataloging public T cell receptors could reveal signatures of past pathogen exposure. HLA typing covered class I and class II loci at four-digit resolution. The study profiled the T cell repertoires of more than 500 subjects by immunosequencing and related them to cytomegalovirus serostatus. Among 350 to 400 genotyped donors of the cohort, an average of around 240,000 unique TCR beta nucleotide sequences were sequenced per donor, around a sixth of them non-productive. Of the 300 to 450 genotyped donors, over 70% fell in the genetic ancestry cluster associated with self-reported Caucasian donors. Typing coverage varied by locus: roughly 629-640 donors for A, B, C, DRB1 and DQB1; 522 for DQA1; around 570 for DPA1; approximately 450 for DPB1. An early release covering 550 to 700 HLA-typed donors comprised roughly 300 gigabases of sequencing data and approximately 80 million unique TCR sequences. Rather than using new phenotypic data, the later analysis identified candidate immune exposures from TCR beta sequences and from how often those sequences occurred across donors. Along with the roughly 700-subject first cohort, a separate validation cohort of 120 different subjects was used. Results the study describes overall, beyond this receptor: The cohort was sequenced for TCR beta chains only, and without alpha or paired-chain data the features that could be detected were limited. In a later genetic analysis, a missense DCLRE1C variant was associated with V-gene and J-gene trimming of TCR beta chains, and the association was replicated in an independent cohort. In the study, roughly 160 TCR beta chains were listed as associated with cytomegalovirus. According to a later genetic analysis, donors in an Asian-associated ancestry cluster had fewer N-insertions in productive TCRs than the roughly 700-donor mean. In an earlier analysis of 500 to 650 of the donors, most TCR beta V segments appeared in productive rearrangements about 87% or about 30% of the time, broadly matching IMGT annotations. Three of the identified cytomegalovirus-associated TCR beta chains were confirmed in vitro to be specific for cytomegalovirus antigens. A later analysis associated approximately 17,000 TCR beta sequences with specific HLA alleles at a false discovery rate of 0.05. Some IMGT-functional V segments, including TRBV6-2 and TRBV6-3, could not be distinguished by the 87-base-pair reads and were therefore excluded. A further reported finding was that TCR beta sequences accurately predicted the HLA-A and HLA-B alleles for most subjects in the first cohort. In a later analysis, HLA-associated TCR beta chains showed more clonal expansion and lower generation probabilities than non-associated chains that were equally common. The authors suggested that the approach could potentially be extended to other disease states and immunological phenotypes. According to a later analysis, most CMV-associated TCR beta chains appeared to be HLA-restricted, and the HLA associations seemed to be driven largely by CMV exposure. Across donors, most TCR sequences were observed very rarely, whereas some public TCRs were present in many individuals. In a later analysis, TCR association rates were found to vary across HLA loci, with the most associated TCRs seen for DRB1 alleles and the fewest for HLA-C alleles. Linkage disequilibrium might explain the correlated functional status among segregating V segments, but an unknown experimental factor could not be ruled out. Assigning TCR associations to individual alleles was difficult when HLA alleles, especially DR and DQ, strongly co-occurred. The only immune exposure information available for the cohort was CMV serostatus. According to a later analysis, parvovirus B19, influenza, CMV and Epstein-Barr virus appeared linked to several top co-occurrence clusters. The earlier analysis of approximately 590 of the donors excluded some 16 rarely observed V segments, including chromosome 9 orphons, because counts were too low. Sequencing depth was assumed to be roughly uniform across donors in the presence/absence analyses, though that assumption may not hold. Cytomegalovirus status was reported to be diagnosed by the classifier with high specificity and sensitivity in both the original and validation cohorts. A group of highly shared sequence variants was considered likely to be a technical artifact of the sequencing pipeline. HLA typing was unavailable for some donors at each locus, so association tests used only the typed subset.

The cohort consisted of some 670 healthy bone marrow donors. At the time of sampling, every cohort member was nominally healthy, though immune exposures that went unrecorded were likely present. The donor tested CMV seronegative, placing the donor among the 350 to 400 seronegative members of the cohort. A peripheral blood sample was provided by each donor, and peripheral blood mononuclear cells were used for TCR beta sequencing. Genomic DNA was extracted from the blood cell samples with the Qiagen DNeasy Blood Extraction Kit. Spanning cysteine to phenylalanine, the CDR3 consists of 17 amino acids. Only CDR3 DNA is held: 51 bases, read in frame from base 1. In the germline V gene, CDR1 corresponds to ENHRY and CDR2 to SYGVKD. Trimming leaves V shorter by 2 bases and J shorter by 4 bases, with the junction holding 8 bases beyond the gene matches. The method behind the library was the immunoSEQ multiplex PCR assay. The multiplex PCR relied on a mix of 60 forward primers for TCR Vbeta segments and 13 reverse primers for TCR Jbeta segments. The CDR3 region of rearranged TCR beta genes was amplified from genomic DNA by a multiplex PCR assay. The Illumina HiSeq System was used to sequence the amplified TCR beta libraries as 87-base-pair reads. As for the original processing: Across the 670 or so repertoires, a later analysis counted roughly 84 million unique TCR beta chains, about 10 million of which were shared by at least two donors. Raw reads were error-corrected and collapsed into unique sequences with a nearest-neighbor algorithm that merged closely related sequences to remove PCR and sequencing errors. CDR3 sequences were aligned to IMGT reference sequences to assign V, D and J gene segments. For a sequence to be retained, a match of at least six nucleotides to both a V gene segment and a J gene segment was required. A rearrangement counted as productive if the CDR3 had no stop codons and remained in frame with V and J, and every other rearrangement counted as non-productive. CDR3 was defined by IMGT convention, running from the second conserved V-encoded cysteine to the conserved J-encoded phenylalanine. In an earlier analysis of some 550 of the donors, sequences lacking an unambiguous match to a single V gene segment were excluded. An earlier analysis of 500 to 600 of the donors classified V segments as functional when productive rearrangements were above 56.7% and as segregating when the standard deviation between donors was above 5%. A statistical classification framework was built to diagnose cytomegalovirus status from the catalog of TCR beta chain sequences. In a later analysis, V and J genes were assigned by comparing TCR nucleotide sequences against IMGT/GENE-DB human TR gene sequences. The TCRdist pipeline was used in a later analysis to assign CDR3 sequences and most-parsimonious VDJ recombination scenarios. In a later analysis, each TCR beta chain was defined by its CDR3 amino acid sequence together with its V-gene family, and reads lacking a unique V-gene family were excluded. To address suspected cross-contamination and a sequencing artifact, a later analysis removed over 500 highly shared, low-generation-probability nucleotide sequences. A later analysis calculated a clonal expansion index for each public chain from normalized within-repertoire ranks of inferred template counts. In a later analysis, generation probabilities were computed using a VDJ recombination model fitted to out-of-frame rearrangements, and the results were checked against IGoR. In a later analysis, TCR-TCR, TCR-HLA and TCR-CMV co-occurrence was scored with hypergeometric tests, and a repertoire-size bias correction was applied to TCR pairs. In a later analysis, false discovery rates were estimated by permuting HLA or CMV assignments 20 times. In a later analysis, co-occurring TCRs were grouped using DBSCAN, with TCRdist sequence similarity added in when clustering inside HLA-allele-positive subsets. Repertoires with fewer than 30,000 or more than 120,000 public chains, plus five repertoires with anomalous nucleotide sharing, were excluded from co-occurrence clustering. The table was pulled from immuneACCESS by TCRdb, which kept in-frame rearrangements only. Such tables lose some clones; where checked, under half of the loss comes from unresolved V genes, and the rest has no known cause. V, J and clone size are those of that table, while D and trimming were read from the DNA. Recorded for this sample are roughly 160,000 clones; roughly 80% of them occurred a single time. About 4.8% of the sample rests with the top ten.

Details on this clone: This receptor's antigen is unknown. One base away there is no much larger clone; base qualities are not given.

The source of this sequence is a man aged 30 to 45 in good health and CMV-seronegative. The chain was built from TRBV10-3 and TRBJ2-2; 9 middle bases align to TRBD2. The material sequenced was PBMCs. The nucleotide sequence is given as TGTGCCATCAGTGAGACCTCAGCGGGAGGTCTCACCGGGGAGCTGTTTTTT. Its protein reads: CAISETSAGGLTGELFF.